This entry lists 26 T cell receptor beta chains sequenced from one sample in a study of identical twins. TCRdb called the 5' RACE reads again in MiXCR, with one record for every CDR3 protein. The table shows fewer than 500,000 distinct CDR3 sequences, with 13% to 15% occurring only once. The same sample was also used in a study of yellow fever vaccine responses in identical twins.

The specimen was CD4+ T cells sorted from blood. These receptors came from a woman between 18 and 30 years old in good health.

The V gene is TRBV4-3, the J gene TRBJ2-5; D tentatively reads TRBD1 or TRBD2 (6 bases each). The V end lost 0 bases, the J end lost 7 bases, and 24 bases lay between the germline ends. The CDR3 is 18 residues long. The germline CDR1 and CDR2 sequences are LGHNA and YSLEER. CDR3 protein: CASSQDLQLGRGPGTQYF. CDR3 nucleotides: TGCGCCAGCAGCCAAGATCTACAACTGGGCCGGGGGCCAGGGACCCAGTACTTC.

The rearrangement uses TRBV15 and TRBJ2-7; 11 bases agree with TRBD2. The CDR3 spans 15 residues. J lost 3 bases, V lost 1 base, and 2 bases had no gene match. The germline V gene encodes CDR1 LNHNV and CDR2 YYDKDF (reference sequence). CDR3 region: CATSRGGTSGYEQYF. The CDR3 DNA reads as TGTGCCACCAGCAGAGGTGGGACTAGCGGCTACGAGCAGTACTTC.

This clonotype was picked up many times. The chain joins TRBV12-3 or TRBV12-4 to TRBJ2-1; no clear D. The CDR3 runs 16 residues. V was shortened by 3 bases and J by 7 bases, with 19 bases between the two germline ends. The chain's CDR3 is CASSFSPVQLSNEQFF. CDR3 bases: TGTGCCAGCAGTTTCTCCCCCGTGCAGCTTAGTAATGAGCAGTTCTTC.

This clonotype came up many times. This chain joins TRBV5-1 and TRBJ2-5; D not resolved. The CDR3 covers 12 residues. Germline V CDR1 and CDR2: SGHRS, YFSETQ. V gave up 0 bases and J gave up 0 bases, with 0 bases separating them. The CDR3 is CASSLDQETQYF. DNA of the CDR3: TGCGCCAGCAGCTTGGACCAAGAGACCCAGTACTTC.

This clonotype showed up many times. The chain links TRBV7-8 to TRBJ1-1; D is perhaps TRBD1 (6 bases). The V and J ends lost 7 bases and 0 bases respectively, with 12 bases between them. The V gene's germline CDR1 is SGHVS and CDR2 FQNEAQ. This CDR3 spans 14 amino acids. The DNA for the CDR3 is TGTGCCAGCACCGTCAGGGACATGAACACTGAAGCTTTCTTT. Its translation is CASTVRDMNTEAFF.

Only a few counts were recorded for this clonotype. V and J are TRBV7-2 and TRBJ2-1; the D gene is possibly TRBD2 (5 bases). Between the trimmed V and J ends, which lost 3 bases and 6 bases, there was a span of 12 bases. CDR1 SGHTA and CDR2 FQGNSA come from the germline V gene. This CDR3 region has 14 residues. CDR3 in amino acids: CASSLTGWGNEQFF. The CDR3 DNA reads as TGTGCCAGCAGCTTGACGGGGTGGGGCAATGAGCAGTTCTTC.

This clonotype was detected a few times. The V call is TRBV20-1, the J call TRBJ2-2; D is uncertain. Germline V gene lookup returns CDR1 DFQATT and CDR2 SNEGSKA (reference sequence). V was cut by 4 bases and J by 2 bases, with 11 bases left in between. The CDR3 is made up of 14 amino acids. CDR3 sequence: CSATFDGNTGELFF. CDR3 nucleotides: TGCAGTGCTACCTTCGACGGAAACACCGGGGAGCTGTTTTTT.

V is TRBV20-1 and J is TRBJ2-1; 10 nucleotides line up with TRBD1. CDR1 is DFQATT, CDR2 SNEGSKA, per germline (reference sequence). This CDR3 is built from 15 residues. J gave up 3 bases and V 2 bases, and 4 bases lay outside the gene matches. The CDR3 DNA reads TGCAGTGCTAGATCGGGACAGGGGCTCTACAATGAGCAGTTCTTC. The encoded protein is CSARSGQGLYNEQFF.

This clonotype showed up just a few times. J is TRBJ2-1 and V is TRBV11-2; 10 nucleotides agree with TRBD2. Germline V gives CDR1 SGHAT, CDR2 FQNNGV. This CDR3 region has 20 residues. After removal of 1 base from V and 7 bases from J, the junction contained 19 bases not matched to a gene. The CDR3 sequence: CASSLVRGVLAAGGPNEQFF. In DNA, the CDR3 is TGTGCCAGCAGCTTAGTTCGCGGTGTCCTTGCAGCGGGAGGGCCAAATGAGCAGTTCTTC.

This sequence joins TRBV6-6 and TRBJ2-7; no firm D call. Between the trimmed V and J ends, which lost 2 bases and 2 bases, there was a span of 7 bases. Germline V gene sequence: CDR1 MNHNY, CDR2 SVGAGI (reference sequence). The CDR3 spans 13 residues. CDR3 sequence: CASSYDGTYEQYF. The CDR3 bases are TGTGCCAGCAGTTACGACGGAACCTACGAGCAGTACTTC.

The V call is TRBV29-1, the J call TRBJ2-1, with 8 bases identical to TRBD2. J gave up 6 bases and V 1 base, and 8 bases lay outside the gene matches. The CDR3 loop spans 15 amino acids. CDR1 is SQVTM, CDR2 ANQGSEA, per germline. The CDR3 region is CSVEVGLAPFNEQFF. The CDR3 DNA is TGCAGCGTTGAAGTCGGACTAGCTCCTTTCAATGAGCAGTTCTTC.

V gene TRBV2 combines with J gene TRBJ1-1; D unclear. The CDR3 runs 13 residues. Trimming removed 4 bases at V and 0 bases at J, with 6 bases between. CDR1 SNHLY and CDR2 FYNNEI come from the germline V gene. CDR3 loop: CASSVTLNTEAFF. CDR3 nucleotides: TGTGCCAGCAGTGTAACGTTGAACACTGAAGCTTTCTTT.

This clonotype was detected a few times. The chain employs TRBV20-1 and TRBJ2-2, with D perhaps TRBD1 or TRBD2 (5 bases each). The V end lost 6 bases, the J end lost 4 bases, and 12 bases lay between the germline ends. The CDR3 covers 13 residues. Per the germline V gene, CDR1 is DFQATT and CDR2 is SNEGSKA (reference sequence). The CDR3 region is CSAGAIGTGELFF. The CDR3 DNA reads as TGCAGTGCCGGGGCCATCGGCACCGGGGAGCTGTTTTTT.

About this clonotype itself: Given a far larger clone just one base away, this is likely a sequencing read error. CDR3 loop: CASSQFYEQYF. The CDR3 region has the DNA TGTGCCAGCAGCCAATTCTACGAGCAGTACTTC. The chain has TRBV28 and TRBJ2-7; no clear D gene. This CDR3 contains 11 residues. Germline-derived CDR1 and CDR2 are MDHEN and SYDVKM. V was clipped by 6 bases and J by 3 bases, with 6 bases between them.

This clonotype was detected a few times. One end of the junction fails to match germline, which may point to a read error. V gene TRBV4-2 combines with J gene TRBJ2-2; 8 nucleotides agree with TRBD1. The length of the CDR3 is 17 residues. Germline V gene data show CDR1 as LGHNA and CDR2 as YNFKEQ. DNA of the CDR3: TGTGCCAGCAGCCAAGAACGGCAGGGGGCGAAAACCGGGGAGCTGTTTTTT. This translates into CASSQERQGAKTGELFF.

This clonotype was recorded a few times. This chain uses TRBV7-9 with TRBJ2-7, with TRBD1 matching 9 bases. Germline assignment: CDR1 SEHNR and CDR2 FQNEAQ (reference sequence). This CDR3 has 15 amino acids. The J segment lost 1 base and the V segment lost 8 bases, leaving 9 bases of the junction unmatched. The CDR3, as DNA: TGTGCCAGCGATACGGGGACAGGGAGTTCCTACGAGCAGTACTTC. It codes for CASDTGTGSSYEQYF.

The genes are TRBV7-2 and TRBJ2-1; D may be TRBD1 or TRBD2 (6 bases each). This CDR3 spans 14 amino acids. Germline V gives CDR1 SGHTA, CDR2 FQGNSA. Trimming took 2 bases from V and 10 from J, leaving 15 bases between them. The CDR3 loop reads CASSLPGGPLEQFF. CDR3 coding DNA: TGTGCCAGCAGCTTACCCGGGGGCCCCCTGGAGCAGTTCTTC.

This clonotype was detected a few times. The rearrangement links TRBV4-2 to TRBJ1-2; D unresolved. The CDR3 sequence is 17 residues long. The germline CDR1 and CDR2 sequences are LGHNA and YNFKEQ. V was pared by 1 base and J by 2 bases, with 17 bases between. CDR3 bases: TGTGCCAGCAGCCAAGTTTCGTCAGGCGGCCAAAACTATGGCTACACCTTC. Amino acid sequence: CASSQVSSGGQNYGYTF.

This clonotype was counted between two and nine times. This sequence joins TRBV20-1 and TRBJ2-5, with 7 nucleotides matching TRBD2. V lost 5 bases to trimming and J lost 5 bases; unmatched junction nucleotides: 11. The CDR3 sequence is 14 residues long. Germline V gene sequence: CDR1 DFQATT, CDR2 SNEGSKA (reference sequence). Written as DNA, the CDR3 is TGCAGTGCTCGGCCGACTAGCCCGGGGGAGACCCAGTACTTC. This codes for CSARPTSPGETQYF.

The gene calls are TRBV30 and TRBJ2-1; D not resolved. The germline gives CDR1 GTSNPN, CDR2 SVGIG (reference sequence). The CDR3 runs 12 residues. V lost 4 bases and J lost 6, with 10 bases in between. The CDR3 DNA sequence: TGTGCCTGGAAGGGCCTACTCAATGAGCAGTTCTTC. Translation: CAWKGLLNEQFF.

This clonotype was seen ten or more times. J is TRBJ2-7 and V is TRBV12-3 or TRBV12-4, with D possibly being TRBD2 (5 bases). The CDR3 has 15 residues. Trimming removed 6 bases at V and 1 base at J, with 16 bases between. The CDR3 reads CASSPPGFPSYEQYF. CDR3 DNA: TGTGCCAGCAGCCCCCCGGGATTCCCATCCTACGAGCAGTACTTC.

This clonotype was counted many times. This sequence joins TRBV12-3 or TRBV12-4 and TRBJ2-3; possibly TRBD1 or TRBD2 for D (5 bases each). Trimming removed 0 bases at V and 5 bases at J, with 9 bases between. The CDR3 spans 14 residues. CDR3 DNA: TGTGCCAGCAGTTTAGCCAGGGCGGGAGATACGCAGTATTTT. It codes for CASSLARAGDTQYF.

This clonotype was seen only a few times. V and J are TRBV20-1 and TRBJ2-1; 10 positions agree with TRBD2. The germline CDR1 and CDR2 sequences are DFQATT and SNEGSKA (reference sequence). The V segment lost 2 bases and the J segment 0 bases; nucleotides outside the gene matches: 1. The CDR3 contains 15 residues. The CDR3: CSARSGGGSYNEQFF. Written as DNA, the CDR3 is TGCAGTGCTAGAAGCGGGGGGGGCTCCTACAATGAGCAGTTCTTC.

The chain recombines TRBV4-3 with TRBJ2-6, with D hard to call. The germline CDR1 and CDR2 sequences are LGHNA and YSLEER. V was trimmed by 0 bases and J by 2 bases, leaving 5 bases between them. The length of the CDR3 is 15 residues. The CDR3 reads CASSQDATGANVLTF. CDR3 bases: TGCGCCAGCAGCCAAGACGCTACTGGGGCCAACGTCCTGACTTTC.

In its sample, this clonotype was seen a few times. The rearrangement uses TRBV20-1 and TRBJ2-4, with 8 bases lining up with TRBD1. The CDR3 length is 13 residues. With V trimmed by 3 bases and J by 6 bases, 4 bases remained unmatched. Germline CDR1 DFQATT, CDR2 SNEGSKA (reference sequence). The DNA of the CDR3 is TGCAGTGCTAGTTCAGGGGGCAGAAACATTCAGTACTTC. It encodes CSASSGGRNIQYF.

This clonotype has at least ten counts. This rearrangement joins TRBV29-1 to TRBJ2-5, with D possibly TRBD2 on 7 matching bases. The CDR3 runs 13 residues. With 4 bases removed from V and 5 bases from J, the gap between germline ends came to 14 bases. Germline CDR1 reads SQVTM; CDR2 reads ANQGSEA. CDR3 sequence: CSVVWGGGETQYF. CDR3 bases: TGCAGCGTTGTGTGGGGGGGCGGGGAGACCCAGTACTTC.